These 9 T cell receptor beta chains share one sample of origin, sequenced in a study of beta chain features in type 1 diabetes. Every bit of the isolated RNA underwent reverse transcription, so sequencing read expressed TCRB transcripts. Generated by immunoSEQ multiplex PCR, the TCRdb table keeps only in-frame clones and is missing some. The table includes some 160,000 clones, less than 9.5% detected once. Sequencing was performed on central memory CD4+ T cells from blood. These receptors were collected from a woman under 30 in good health.

The chain employs TRBV10-3 and TRBJ1-2; 7 bases match TRBD1. Germline CDR1 is ENHRY and CDR2 is SYGVKD. Losses at the gene ends were 6 bases for V and 2 bases for J; bases not matched to a gene: 6. This CDR3 has 14 amino acids. The chain's CDR3 is CAIRKTGPNYGYTF. CDR3 coding DNA: TGTGCCATCAGGAAGACAGGGCCAAACTATGGCTACACCTTC.

This clone was counted between two and nine times. The V call is TRBV7-2, the J call TRBJ2-5, with TRBD1 matching 8 bases. Per the germline V gene, CDR1 is SGHTA and CDR2 is FQGNSA. The CDR3 has 14 amino acids. With 5 bases clipped from V and 5 bases from J, the junction kept 7 bases outside the gene matches. CDR3 nucleotides: TGTGCCAGCAGCCACCGGACAGGGTCGGAGACCCAGTACTTC. Translation gives CASSHRTGSETQYF.

This clone came up a few times. The chain has TRBV6-6 and TRBJ2-7, with TRBD1 identical over 8 bases. The CDR3 runs 16 residues. The V gene end was trimmed by 7 bases and the J gene end by 2 bases; junction bases not matched to a gene: 13. Germline CDR1 and CDR2: MNHNY and SVGAGI (reference sequence). The CDR3 region has the DNA TGTGCCAGCATTCCCCGACAGGGGATTCTTACCTACGAGCAGTACTTC. Residues: CASIPRQGILTYEQYF.

The table lists this clone with a few counts. V is TRBV10-3 and J is TRBJ1-1, with no clear D. The ends were cut back, 0 bases at V and 3 bases at J, with 5 bases in the middle. There are 13 residues in the CDR3. Germline V lookup: CDR1 ENHRY, CDR2 SYGVKD. The DNA for the CDR3 is TGTGCCATCAGTGAGTCTCGCGACACTGAAGCTTTCTTT. Its translation: CAISESRDTEAFF.

The chain combines TRBV7-3 with TRBJ2-7; TRBD1 aligns across 8 bases. The CDR3 has 18 amino acids. In germline, CDR1 is SGHTA, CDR2 FQGTGA. Germline trimming cut 3 bases from V and 1 base from J; bases unmatched to any gene: 14. CDR3 protein: CASSFRQGTRAASYEQYF. The CDR3 DNA sequence: TGTGCCAGCAGCTTCCGACAGGGGACCAGGGCCGCATCCTACGAGCAGTACTTC. Combining the CDR3 with reference TRBV7-3 and TRBJ2-7 gives the whole variable domain GAGVSQTPSNKVTEKGKYVELRCDPISGHTALYWYRQSLGQGPEFLIYFQGTGAADDSGLPNDRFFAVRPEGSVSTLKIQRTERGDSAVYLCASSFRQGTRAASYEQYFGPGTRLTVT.

This clone was observed many times. The chain recombines TRBV30 with TRBJ2-7, with TRBD2 as a possible D gene (6 bases). Trimming took 4 bases from V and 3 from J, leaving 13 bases between them. Germline V lookup: CDR1 GTSNPN, CDR2 SVGIG (reference sequence). The CDR3 runs 13 residues. The CDR3 region has the DNA TGTGCCTGGACTCCTGGGGGACTCTACGAGCAGTACTTC. Translating it yields CAWTPGGLYEQYF.

This clone has more than one count but fewer than ten. The gene calls are TRBV30 and TRBJ1-1; D might be TRBD1 (5 bases). This CDR3 is 13 amino acids long. CDR1 is GTSNPN, CDR2 SVGIG, per germline (reference sequence). V was shortened by 3 bases and J by 0 bases, with 8 bases between the two germline ends. The CDR3 DNA sequence: TGTGCCTGGAGGAGGACAATGAACACTGAAGCTTTCTTT. This translates into CAWRRTMNTEAFF.

The rearrangement uses TRBV5-1 and TRBJ2-1; 7 bases agree with TRBD2. The germline gives CDR1 SGHRS, CDR2 YFSETQ. V was pared by 4 bases and J by 2 bases, with 9 bases of the junction left unmatched. The CDR3 is 16 amino acids. CDR3 bases: TGCGCCAGCAGCCTTTCGACTAGCCGGGCCTACAATGAGCAGTTCTTC. This translates into CASSLSTSRAYNEQFF.

The chain is built from TRBV30 and TRBJ2-7; 9 bases align to TRBD1. With 3 bases clipped from V and 3 bases from J, the junction kept 9 bases outside the gene matches. This CDR3 comprises 15 residues. Germline assignment: CDR1 GTSNPN and CDR2 SVGIG (reference sequence). CDR3 DNA sequence: TGTGCCTGGAGACCACCGGGACAGGGACGCTACGAGCAGTACTTC. Protein product: CAWRPPGQGRYEQYF.